The 5 T cell receptor beta chains below all came from one sample that was sequenced in a study of blood T cells in healthy people across ages. Alongside a J-beta primer mix, a sample-barcoded 5' primer served in a second PCR lasting about 6 to 12 cycles. MiXCR was run by TCRdb on the 5' RACE reads, yielding one entry per CDR3 protein. The table has approximately 850,000 distinct CDR3 sequences, about 42% seen once. The sample consisted of blood. These receptors were obtained from a man aged 55 to 69 in good health.

This clonotype is a singleton in its sample. The V and J genes are TRBV20-1 and TRBJ2-7; 8 positions match TRBD1. Germline lookup yields CDR1 DFQATT and CDR2 SNEGSKA (reference sequence). J was trimmed by 5 bases and V by 6 bases; bases with no gene match: 12. This CDR3 comprises 14 residues. The CDR3 is CSARPYRGNDEQYF. Written as DNA, the CDR3 is TGCAGTGCAAGACCTTACAGGGGGAATGACGAGCAGTACTTC.

The chain uses TRBV20-1 and TRBJ2-1; no definite D call. CDR1 and CDR2 from the germline V gene are DFQATT and SNEGSKA (reference sequence). Trimming pared 3 bases from V and 0 bases from J, leaving 12 bases between. This CDR3 comprises 15 residues. CDR3: CSAREPDSSYNEQFF. The DNA of the CDR3 is TGCAGTGCTAGGGAACCGGATAGCTCCTACAATGAGCAGTTCTTC.

The J gene is TRBJ1-6, the V gene TRBV20-1; D is perhaps TRBD1 (5 bases). Trimming took off 3 bases at V and 6 bases at J, with 12 bases between the two ends. The CDR3 length is 14 residues. Per the germline V gene, CDR1 is DFQATT and CDR2 is SNEGSKA (reference sequence). The CDR3 sequence: CSASGRDLNSPLHF. The DNA for the CDR3 is TGCAGTGCTAGTGGCAGGGACCTTAATTCACCCCTCCACTTT.

This clonotype was counted between two and nine times. The chain combines TRBV30 with TRBJ1-2; tentative D call: TRBD1 (5 bases). The CDR3 is 13 residues long. Trimming pared 4 bases from V and 0 bases from J, leaving 9 bases between. The germline CDR1 and CDR2 sequences are GTSNPN and SVGIG (reference sequence). The CDR3 protein is CAWNWGSNYGYTF. In DNA form, the CDR3 reads TGTGCCTGGAATTGGGGCTCTAACTATGGCTACACCTTC.

The chain is built from TRBV20-1 and TRBJ2-2; no clear D. The germline gives CDR1 DFQATT, CDR2 SNEGSKA (reference sequence). This CDR3 has 15 amino acids. Trimming removed 4 bases from V and 6 bases from J, with 18 bases in between. This CDR3 reads CSAIGTLALSGELFF. CDR3 DNA: TGCAGTGCTATCGGAACTCTCGCCCTCTCCGGGGAGCTGTTTTTT.